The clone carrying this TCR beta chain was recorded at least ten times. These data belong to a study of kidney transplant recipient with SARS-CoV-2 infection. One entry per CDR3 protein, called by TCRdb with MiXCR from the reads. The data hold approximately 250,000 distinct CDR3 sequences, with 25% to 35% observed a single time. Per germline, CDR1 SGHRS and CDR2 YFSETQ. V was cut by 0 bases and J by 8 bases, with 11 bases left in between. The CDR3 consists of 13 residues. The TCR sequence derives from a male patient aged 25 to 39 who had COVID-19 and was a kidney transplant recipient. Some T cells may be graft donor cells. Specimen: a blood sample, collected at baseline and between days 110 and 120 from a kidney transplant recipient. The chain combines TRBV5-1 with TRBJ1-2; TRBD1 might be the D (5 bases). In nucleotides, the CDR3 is TGCGCCAGCAGCTTGGGGGGGACGGAGGGCTACACCTTC. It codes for CASSLGGTEGYTF.